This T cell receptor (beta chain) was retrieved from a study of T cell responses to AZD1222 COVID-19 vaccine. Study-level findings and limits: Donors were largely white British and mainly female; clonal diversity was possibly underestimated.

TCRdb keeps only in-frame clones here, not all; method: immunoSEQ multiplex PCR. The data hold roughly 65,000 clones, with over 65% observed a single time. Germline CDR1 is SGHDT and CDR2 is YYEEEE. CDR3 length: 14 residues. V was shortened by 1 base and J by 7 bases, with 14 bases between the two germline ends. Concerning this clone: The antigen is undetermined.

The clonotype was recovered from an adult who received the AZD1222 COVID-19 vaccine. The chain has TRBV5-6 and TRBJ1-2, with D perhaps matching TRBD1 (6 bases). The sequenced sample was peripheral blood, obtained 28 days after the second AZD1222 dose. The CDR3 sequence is CASSLLSGEGGYTF. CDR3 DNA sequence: TGTGCCAGCAGCTTGTTATCAGGGGAAGGTGGCTACACCTTC.